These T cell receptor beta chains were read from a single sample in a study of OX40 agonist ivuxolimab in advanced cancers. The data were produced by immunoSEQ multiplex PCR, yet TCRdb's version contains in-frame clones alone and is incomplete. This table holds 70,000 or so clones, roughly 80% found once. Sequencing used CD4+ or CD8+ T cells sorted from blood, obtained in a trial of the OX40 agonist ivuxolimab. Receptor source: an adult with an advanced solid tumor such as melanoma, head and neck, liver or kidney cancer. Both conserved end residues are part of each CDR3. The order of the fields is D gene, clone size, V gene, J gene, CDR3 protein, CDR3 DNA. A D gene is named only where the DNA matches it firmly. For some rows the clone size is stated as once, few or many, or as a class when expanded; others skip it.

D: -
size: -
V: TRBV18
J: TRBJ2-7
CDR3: CASSPSMILGAYEQYF
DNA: TGTGCCAGCTCACCCTCGATGATCCTAGGGGCCTACGAGCAGTACTTC

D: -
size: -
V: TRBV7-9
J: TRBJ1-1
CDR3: CASSRTHRAGAEAFF
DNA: TGTGCCAGCAGCCGTACTCACAGGGCAGGGGCTGAAGCTTTCTTT

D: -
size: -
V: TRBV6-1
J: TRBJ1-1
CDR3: CASSGNMHRTEAFF
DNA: TGTGCCAGCAGTGGAAACATGCATCGGACTGAAGCTTTCTTT

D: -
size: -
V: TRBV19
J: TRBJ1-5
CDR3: CASSIWGKVGTSNQPQHF
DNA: TGTGCCAGTAGTATATGGGGAAAGGTTGGGACTAGCAATCAGCCCCAGCATTTT

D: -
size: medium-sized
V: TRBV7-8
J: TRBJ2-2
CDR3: CASSYRELNTGELFF
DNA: TGTGCCAGCAGCTACAGGGAATTGAACACCGGGGAGCTGTTTTTT

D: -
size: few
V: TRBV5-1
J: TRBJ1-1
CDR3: CASSFQDGTEAFF
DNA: TGCGCCAGCAGCTTCCAGGACGGCACTGAAGCTTTCTTT

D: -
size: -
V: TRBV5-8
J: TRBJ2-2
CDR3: CASSLVAGNTGELFF
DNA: TGTGCCAGCAGCTTGGTGGCGGGGAACACCGGGGAGCTGTTTTTT

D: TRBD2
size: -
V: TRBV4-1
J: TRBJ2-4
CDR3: CASSQGLAGGPRRNIQYF
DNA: TGCGCCAGCAGCCAAGGACTAGCGGGGGGCCCGAGGCGGAACATTCAGTACTTC

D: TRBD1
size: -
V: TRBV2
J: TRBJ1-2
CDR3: CASTGRTGLGYGYTF
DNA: TGTGCCAGCACCGGACGGACAGGGTTGGGTTATGGCTACACCTTC

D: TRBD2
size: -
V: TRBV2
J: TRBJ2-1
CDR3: CASSQRGGRDNEQFF
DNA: TGTGCCAGCAGTCAGCGGGGGGGTAGGGACAATGAGCAGTTCTTC

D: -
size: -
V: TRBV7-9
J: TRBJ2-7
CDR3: CASSLEWSEQYF
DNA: TGTGCCAGCAGCTTGGAGTGGTCCGAGCAGTACTTC

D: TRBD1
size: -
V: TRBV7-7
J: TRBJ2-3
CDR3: CASSLGAGGYTDTQYF
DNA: TGTGCTAGCAGCTTAGGGGCAGGGGGCTATACAGATACGCAGTATTTT

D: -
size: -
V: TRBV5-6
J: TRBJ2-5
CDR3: CASSQGGLETQYF
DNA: TGTGCCAGCAGCCAGGGGGGCCTGGAGACCCAGTACTTC

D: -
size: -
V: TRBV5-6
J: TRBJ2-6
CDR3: CASGVNVLTF
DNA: TGTGCCAGCGGGGTCAACGTCCTGACTTTC

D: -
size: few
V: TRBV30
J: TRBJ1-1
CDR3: CAWSVATDTEAFF
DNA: TGTGCCTGGAGTGTGGCAACTGACACTGAAGCTTTCTTT

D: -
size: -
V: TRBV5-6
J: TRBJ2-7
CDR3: CASSLRALYEQYF
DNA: TGTGCCAGCAGCCTCCGGGCCCTTTACGAGCAGTACTTC

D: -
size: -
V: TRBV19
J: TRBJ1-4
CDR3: CASSMPRRGEKLFF
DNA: TGTGCCAGTAGTATGCCGCGGAGGGGGGAAAAACTGTTTTTT

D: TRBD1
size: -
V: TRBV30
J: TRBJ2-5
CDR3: CAWRRQGQETQYF
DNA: TGTGCCTGGAGAAGACAGGGGCAAGAGACCCAGTACTTC

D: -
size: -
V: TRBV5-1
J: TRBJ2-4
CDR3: CASSLGADPKYTYF
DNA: TGCGCCAGCAGCTTGGGGGCAGACCCTAAGTATACGTACTTC

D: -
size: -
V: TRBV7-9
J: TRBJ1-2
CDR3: CASSLSGIGAGYTF
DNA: TGTGCCAGCAGCTTATCCGGGATCGGAGCGGGCTACACCTTC

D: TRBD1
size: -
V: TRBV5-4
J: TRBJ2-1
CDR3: CASSSWDRGHNEQFF
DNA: TGTGCCAGCAGCTCCTGGGACAGGGGGCACAATGAGCAGTTCTTC

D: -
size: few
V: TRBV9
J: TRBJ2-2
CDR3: CASSESGPIGELFF
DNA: TGTGCCAGCAGCGAATCAGGGCCAATCGGGGAGCTGTTTTTT

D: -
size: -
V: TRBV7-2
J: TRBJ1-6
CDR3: CASSLESSYNSPLHF
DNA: TGTGCCAGCAGCTTAGAGAGCTCCTATAATTCACCCCTCCACTTT

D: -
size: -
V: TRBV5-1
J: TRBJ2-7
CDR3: CASSAEAYEQYF
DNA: TGCGCCAGCAGCGCCGAGGCCTACGAGCAGTACTTC

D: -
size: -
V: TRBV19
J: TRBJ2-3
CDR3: CASSIEAGPRTDTQYF
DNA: TGTGCCAGTAGTATTGAAGCAGGGCCGCGCACAGATACGCAGTATTTT

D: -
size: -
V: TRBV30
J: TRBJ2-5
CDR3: CAWSVARMRSETQYF
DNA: TGTGCCTGGAGTGTAGCCAGGATGAGATCGGAGACCCAGTACTTC

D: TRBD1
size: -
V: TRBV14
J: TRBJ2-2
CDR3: CASSQAGGSNTGELFF
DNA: TGTGCCAGCAGCCAAGCAGGGGGTTCGAACACCGGGGAGCTGTTTTTT

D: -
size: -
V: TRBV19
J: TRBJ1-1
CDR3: CASNMNTEAFF
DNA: TGTGCCAGTAACATGAACACTGAAGCTTTCTTT

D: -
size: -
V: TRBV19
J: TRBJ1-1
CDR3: CASSIFPQVGATEAFF
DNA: TGTGCCAGTAGTATATTTCCGCAAGTTGGGGCCACTGAAGCTTTCTTT

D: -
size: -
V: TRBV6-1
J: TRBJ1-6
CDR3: CASSESVTRSSYNSPLHF
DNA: TGTGCCAGCAGTGAATCGGTTACCAGGTCCTCCTATAATTCACCCCTCCACTTT

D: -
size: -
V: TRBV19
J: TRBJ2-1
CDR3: CASSIDQGGEQFF
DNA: TGTGCCAGTAGTATAGATCAAGGAGGTGAGCAGTTCTTC

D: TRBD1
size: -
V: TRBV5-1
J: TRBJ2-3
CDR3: CASSRRTGGSSTDTQYF
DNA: TGCGCCAGCAGCCGTAGGACAGGGGGCTCTTCGACAGATACGCAGTATTTT

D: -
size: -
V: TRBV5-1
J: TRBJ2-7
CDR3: CASSLDFSYEQYF
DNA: TGCGCCAGCAGCTTGGATTTCTCCTACGAGCAGTACTTC

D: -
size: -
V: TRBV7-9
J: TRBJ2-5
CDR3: CASSLLQQETQYF
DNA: TGTGCCAGCAGCTTATTACAGCAAGAGACCCAGTACTTC

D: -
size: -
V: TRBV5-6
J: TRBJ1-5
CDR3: CASSLAQGGSSNQPQHF
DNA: TGTGCCAGCAGCTTGGCACAGGGAGGTTCGAGCAATCAGCCCCAGCATTTT

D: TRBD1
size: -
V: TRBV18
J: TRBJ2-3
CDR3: CASSQKTGGADTQYF
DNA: TGTGCCAGCTCACAAAAGACAGGGGGCGCGGATACGCAGTATTTT

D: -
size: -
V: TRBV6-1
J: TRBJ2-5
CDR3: CASSEVRGAQTQYF
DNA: TGTGCCAGCAGTGAAGTCCGGGGGGCGCAGACCCAGTACTTC

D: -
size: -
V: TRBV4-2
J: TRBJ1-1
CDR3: CASSQDPKDTEAFF
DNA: TGTGCCAGCAGCCAAGATCCGAAGGACACTGAAGCTTTCTTT